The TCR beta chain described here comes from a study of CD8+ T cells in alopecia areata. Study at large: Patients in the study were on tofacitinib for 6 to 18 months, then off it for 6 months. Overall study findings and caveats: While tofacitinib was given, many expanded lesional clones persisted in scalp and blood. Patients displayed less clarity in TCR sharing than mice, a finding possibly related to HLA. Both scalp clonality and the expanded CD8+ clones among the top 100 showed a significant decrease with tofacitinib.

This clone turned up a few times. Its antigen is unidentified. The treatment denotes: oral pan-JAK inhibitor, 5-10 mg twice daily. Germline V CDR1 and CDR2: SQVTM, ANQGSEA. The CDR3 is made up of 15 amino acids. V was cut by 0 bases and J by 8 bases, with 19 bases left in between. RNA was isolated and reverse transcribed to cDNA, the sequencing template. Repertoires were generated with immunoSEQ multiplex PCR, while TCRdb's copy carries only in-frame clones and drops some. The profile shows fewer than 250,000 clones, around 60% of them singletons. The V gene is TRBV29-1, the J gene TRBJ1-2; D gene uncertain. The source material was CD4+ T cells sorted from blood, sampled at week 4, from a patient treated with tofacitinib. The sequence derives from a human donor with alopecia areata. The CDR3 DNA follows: TGCAGCGTTGAAGATCTGGTAGGGCCCCTCGGAGGCTACACCTTC. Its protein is CSVEDLVGPLGGYTF.